The next 5 T cell receptor beta chains were all read from a single sample in a study of blood T cell repertoires in COVID-19. TCRdb's table, derived via immunoSEQ multiplex PCR, lists solely in-frame clones and lacks some. Of under 150,000 clones in the sample, around 81% were seen once. Source material: peripheral blood. The receptors come from a man aged 35-49 years with active or convalescent COVID-19.

The chain couples TRBV5-1 to TRBJ2-2; 8 positions match TRBD1. This CDR3 is 17 amino acids long. Looked up from germline, CDR1 is SGHRS and CDR2 is YFSETQ. The V and J ends lost 3 bases and 4 bases, in that order; junction bases with no gene match: 11. The CDR3 sequence is CASSSGPTGVGTGELFF. The CDR3 nucleotides are TGCGCCAGCAGCTCAGGACCGACAGGGGTGGGCACCGGGGAGCTGTTTTTT.

V gene TRBV7-6 combines with J gene TRBJ2-4; D is unresolved. V was clipped by 1 base and J by 4 bases, with 14 bases between them. Germline V gene sequence: CDR1 SGHVS, CDR2 FNYEAQ. The CDR3 totals 16 residues. The CDR3 region has the DNA TGTGCCAGCAGCTTAGAAAAAGCGAATGGTAAAAACATTCAGTACTTC. It specifies CASSLEKANGKNIQYF.

The chain is built from TRBV25-1 and TRBJ1-2; 7 bases are a match to TRBD1. The CDR3 consists of 15 residues. V lost 4 bases, J lost 6 bases, and 11 bases stayed unmatched. The germline gives CDR1 MGHDK, CDR2 SYGVNS. In DNA form, the CDR3 reads TGTGCCAGCAGTGGTCCTGGGGACAGCGAGAATGGCTACACCTTC. As protein: CASSGPGDSENGYTF.

This clone was detected once. The V call is TRBV7-3, the J call TRBJ2-3, with 9 positions matching TRBD2. The CDR3 loop spans 16 amino acids. The V and J ends lost 1 base and 3 bases, in that order; junction bases with no gene match: 5. Per the germline V gene, CDR1 is SGHTA and CDR2 is FQGTGA. The DNA for the CDR3 is TGTGCCAGCAGCTTAAGGAGTAGCGGGGGAACAGATACGCAGTATTTT. The encoded protein is CASSLRSSGGTDTQYF. The whole variable domain, remainder taken from reference TRBV7-3 and TRBJ2-3, is GAGVSQTPSNKVTEKGKYVELRCDPISGHTALYWYRQSLGQGPEFLIYFQGTGAADDSGLPNDRFFAVRPEGSVSTLKIQRTERGDSAVYLCASSLRSSGGTDTQYFGPGTRLTVL.

The V and J genes are TRBV18 and TRBJ1-2, with D perhaps TRBD1 (6 bases). Germline V gene sequence: CDR1 KGHSH, CDR2 LQKENI. V lost 6 bases, J lost 4 bases, and 15 bases lay in between. The CDR3 contains 14 residues. Written as DNA, the CDR3 is TGTGCCAGCTCCTTGGACAGTTTTCCCTATGGCTACACCTTC. The encoded protein is CASSLDSFPYGYTF. Full variable domain (missing parts from reference TRBV18 and TRBJ1-2): NAGVMQNPRHLVRRRGQEARLRCSPMKGHSHVYWYRQLPEEGLKFMVYLQKENIIDESGMPKERFSAEFPKEGPSILRIQQVVRGDSAAYFCASSLDSFPYGYTFGSGTRLTVV.